A selection of T cell receptor beta chains follows, all from one sample in a study of blood T cell repertoires in COVID-19. Profiled with immunoSEQ multiplex PCR; TCRdb holds only in-frame clones, not every one. The data hold 150,000 to 180,000 clones, with around 90% observed a single time. The sequencing input was peripheral blood. These TCRs come from a middle-aged man with acute or convalescent COVID-19. The CDR3 runs from the conserved cysteine through the conserved F or W. The D gene is left open where the match is weak. Clone size is not always given. Where it is, it says once, few, many or a class for expanded clones.

j_call	d_call	cdr3_length	v_call	clone_size	cdr3_aa	cdr3_nt
TRBJ2-1	.	14	TRBV7-2	.	CASSPRRSRGLKIF	TGTGCCAGCAGCCCCCGACGTTCACGGGGACTTAAGATCTTC
TRBJ1-2	.	14	TRBV30	.	CASTGTRRDYGYTF	TGTGCCTCAACCGGGACACGAAGAGACTATGGCTACACCTTC
TRBJ1-6	.	18	TRBV9	.	CASSGRDTLLEDNSPLHF	TGTGCCAGCAGCGGCCGGGACACCCTCCTAGAGGATAATTCACCCCTCCACTTT
TRBJ1-5	.	15	TRBV6-5	once	CASRSRGYSNQPQHF	TGTGCCAGCAGGTCCAGGGGATATAGCAATCAGCCCCAGCATTTT
TRBJ1-1	.	16	TRBV3-1/TRBV3-2	.	CASSQNPDRPNTEAFF	TGTGCCAGCAGCCAAAACCCTGACAGACCGAACACTGAAGCTTTCTTT
TRBJ1-1	.	15	TRBV4-3	.	CASSQVDRLNTEAFF	TGCGCCAGCAGCCAAGTCGACAGGCTAAACACTGAAGCTTTCTTT
TRBJ2-1	TRBD1	13	TRBV28	.	CASQDRQYNEQFF	TGTGCCAGCCAGGACAGGCAATACAATGAGCAGTTCTTC
TRBJ1-4	.	16	TRBV29-1	.	CSVAVRRARNNEKLFF	TGCAGCGTTGCCGTCCGCAGGGCCCGTAATAATGAAAAACTGTTTTTT
TRBJ1-6	TRBD1	15	TRBV9	.	CASSPGTGGNSPLHF	TGTGCCAGCAGCCCGGGGACAGGAGGTAATTCACCCCTCCACTTT
TRBJ1-3	TRBD1	17	TRBV5-1	.	CASSPGTGPITGNTIYF	TGCGCCAGCAGCCCCGGGACAGGCCCGATTACTGGAAACACCATATATTTT
TRBJ2-2	TRBD1	13	TRBV2	.	CASRQGGTGELFF	TGTGCCAGCAGACAGGGGGGCACCGGGGAGCTGTTTTTT
TRBJ1-4	TRBD1	14	TRBV7-9	.	CASSPGTAGEKLFF	TGTGCCAGCAGCCCGGGGACAGCCGGTGAAAAACTGTTTTTT